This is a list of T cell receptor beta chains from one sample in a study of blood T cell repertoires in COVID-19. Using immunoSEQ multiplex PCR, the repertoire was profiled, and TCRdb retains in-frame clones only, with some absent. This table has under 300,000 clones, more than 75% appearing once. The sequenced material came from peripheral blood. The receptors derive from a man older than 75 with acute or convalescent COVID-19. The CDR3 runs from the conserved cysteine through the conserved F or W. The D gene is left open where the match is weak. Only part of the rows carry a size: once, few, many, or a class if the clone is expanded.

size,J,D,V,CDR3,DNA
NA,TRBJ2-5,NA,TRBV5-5,CASSLGLGGNQETQYF,TGTGCCAGCAGCTTGGGTTTAGGCGGGAACCAAGAGACCCAGTACTTC
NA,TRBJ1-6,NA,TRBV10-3,CAISSGDSPLHF,TGTGCCATCAGCTCAGGGGACTCACCCCTCCACTTT
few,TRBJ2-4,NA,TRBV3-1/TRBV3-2,CASSQDPGIQYF,TGTGCCAGCAGCCAAGATCCCGGCATTCAGTACTTC
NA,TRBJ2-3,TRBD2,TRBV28,CASSGRGDTQYF,TGTGCCAGCAGCGGGCGGGGGGATACGCAGTATTTT
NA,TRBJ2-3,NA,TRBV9,CASSVGGLQAAGATTDTQYF,TGTGCCAGCAGCGTAGGGGGACTGCAGGCTGCGGGGGCCACCACAGATACGCAGTATTTT
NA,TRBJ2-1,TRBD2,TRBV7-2,CASSFRSGTSGYNEQFF,TGTGCCAGCAGCTTCAGGTCCGGGACTAGCGGGTACAATGAGCAGTTCTTC
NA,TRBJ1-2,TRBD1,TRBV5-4,CASSLGQGDYGYTF,TGTGCCAGCAGCTTGGGGCAGGGGGACTATGGCTACACCTTC
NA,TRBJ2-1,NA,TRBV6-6,CASSPGLIIANEQFF,TGTGCCAGCAGTCCCGGACTGATAATCGCGAATGAGCAGTTCTTC
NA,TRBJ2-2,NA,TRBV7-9,CASSPLVRDTGELFF,TGTGCCAGCAGCCCTTTGGTCCGGGACACCGGGGAGCTGTTTTTT
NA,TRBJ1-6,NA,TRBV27,CASTPGHLNSPLHF,TGTGCCAGCACCCCGGGACACTTGAATTCACCCCTCCACTTT
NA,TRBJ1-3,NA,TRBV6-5,CASTREARGNTIYF,TGTGCCAGCACCCGAGAGGCACGCGGAAACACCATATATTTT
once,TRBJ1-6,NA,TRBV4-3,CASSQGGLPYNSPLHF,TGCGCCAGCAGCCAAGGAGGGCTACCTTATAATTCACCCCTCCACTTT
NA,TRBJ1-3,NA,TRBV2,CASRRDTADTIYF,TGTGCCAGCAGGAGGGACACTGCTGACACCATATATTTT
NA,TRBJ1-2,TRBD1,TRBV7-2,CASSLDGTGMYYVGYTF,TGTGCCAGCAGCTTAGACGGGACAGGGATGTACTATGTTGGCTACACCTTC
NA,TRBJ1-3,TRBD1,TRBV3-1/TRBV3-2,CASSQTGSGNTIYF,TGTGCCAGCAGCCAGACAGGGTCCGGAAACACCATATATTTT
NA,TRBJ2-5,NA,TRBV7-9,CASTSFQTQYF,TGTGCCAGCACCTCTTTCCAGACCCAGTACTTC
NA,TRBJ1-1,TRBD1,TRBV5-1,CASSRDRNTEAFF,TGCGCCAGCAGCCGGGACAGAAACACTGAAGCTTTCTTT
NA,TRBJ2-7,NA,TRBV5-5,CASSLVGGSYEQYF,TGTGCCAGCAGCCTGGTGGGGGGCTCCTACGAGCAGTACTTC
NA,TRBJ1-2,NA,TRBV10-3,CAISDGQKGTF,TGTGCCATCAGTGACGGACAAAAGGGCACCTTC
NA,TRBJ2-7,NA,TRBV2,CASTARYYEQYF,TGTGCCAGCACTGCCCGGTACTACGAGCAGTACTTC
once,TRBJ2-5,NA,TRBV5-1,CASSPTHQETQYF,TGCGCCAGCAGCCCTACGCACCAAGAGACCCAGTACTTC
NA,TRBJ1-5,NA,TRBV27,CARGGRVYSNQPQHF,TGTGCCAGGGGGGGGAGGGTGTATAGCAATCAGCCCCAGCATTTT
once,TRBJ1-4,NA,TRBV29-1,CSVKADNEKLFF,TGCAGCGTTAAAGCAGATAATGAAAAACTGTTTTTT
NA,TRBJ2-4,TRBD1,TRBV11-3,CASSLGGGQGAIQYF,TGTGCCAGCAGCTTAGGGGGAGGACAGGGCGCTATTCAGTACTTC
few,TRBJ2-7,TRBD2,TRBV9,CASSEREGHDEQYF,TGTGCCAGCAGCGAGCGGGAGGGCCACGACGAGCAGTACTTC
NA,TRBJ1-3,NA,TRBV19,CASSDLSSGNTIYF,TGTGCCAGTAGTGACTTGAGCTCTGGAAACACCATATATTTT
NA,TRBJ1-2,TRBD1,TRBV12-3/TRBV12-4,CASSLGQGASYTF,TGTGCCAGCAGTTTAGGACAGGGGGCAAGCTACACCTTC
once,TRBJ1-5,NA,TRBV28,CASSNGGARSEQPQHF,TGTGCCAGCAGCAACGGGGGGGCCCGGAGCGAACAGCCCCAGCATTTT
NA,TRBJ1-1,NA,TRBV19,CASSNGLPNTEAFF,TGTGCCAGTAGTAACGGACTCCCGAACACTGAAGCTTTCTTT
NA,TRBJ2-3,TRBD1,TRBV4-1,CASSQDGTGGRDTQYF,TGCGCCAGCAGCCAAGATGGGACAGGGGGCCGGGATACGCAGTATTTT
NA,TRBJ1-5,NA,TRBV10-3,CAISESLSSIQPQHF,TGTGCCATCAGTGAGTCGTTATCAAGCATTCAGCCCCAGCATTTT
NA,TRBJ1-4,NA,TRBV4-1,CASSQPLRSNEKLFF,TGCGCCAGCAGCCAACCTCTACGGAGTAATGAAAAACTGTTTTTT
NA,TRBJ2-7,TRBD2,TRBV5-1,CASSFRAAGDEQYF,TGCGCCAGCAGCTTTCGGGCAGCGGGGGACGAGCAGTACTTC
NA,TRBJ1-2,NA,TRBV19,CASSIERGFYGYTF,TGTGCCAGTAGTATAGAACGAGGTTTCTATGGCTACACCTTC
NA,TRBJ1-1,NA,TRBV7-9,CASTWGSMNTEAFF,TGTGCCAGCACCTGGGGCTCAATGAACACTGAAGCTTTCTTT
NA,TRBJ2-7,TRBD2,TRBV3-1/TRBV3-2,CASSQALAGRNEQYF,TGTGCCAGCAGCCAAGCACTAGCGGGGAGGAACGAGCAGTACTTC
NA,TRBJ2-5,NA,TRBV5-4,CASSPSAGRFQETQYF,TGTGCCAGCAGCCCATCTGCAGGCCGATTCCAAGAGACCCAGTACTTC
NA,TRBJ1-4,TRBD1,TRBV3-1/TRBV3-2,CASSQRTGGFEKLFF,TGTGCCAGCAGCCAACGGACAGGGGGCTTTGAAAAACTGTTTTTT
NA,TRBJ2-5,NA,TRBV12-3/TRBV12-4,CASRPFEGGAQYF,TGTGCCAGCAGACCGTTTGAAGGGGGTGCCCAGTACTTC
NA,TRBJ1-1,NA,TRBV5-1,CASSFVGGNTEAFF,TGCGCCAGCAGCTTTGTAGGGGGGAACACTGAAGCTTTCTTT
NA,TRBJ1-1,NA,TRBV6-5,CASRATGPEAFF,TGTGCCAGCAGAGCTACAGGCCCTGAAGCTTTCTTT
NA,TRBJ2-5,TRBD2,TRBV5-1,CASSLEPGGQETQYF,TGCGCCAGCAGCTTGGAGCCGGGGGGGCAAGAGACCCAGTACTTC
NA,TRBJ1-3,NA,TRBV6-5,CASRTDALPGNTIYF,TGTGCCAGTAGGACAGACGCTCTGCCTGGAAACACCATATATTTT
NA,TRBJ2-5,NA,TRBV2,CASRSETQYF,TGTGCCAGCAGGTCGGAGACCCAGTACTTC
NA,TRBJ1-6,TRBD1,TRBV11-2,CASSVGTGGLGSPLHF,TGTGCCAGCAGCGTCGGGACAGGGGGTCTAGGATCACCCCTCCACTTT
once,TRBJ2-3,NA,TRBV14,CASSQPRGPAVDTQYF,TGTGCCAGCAGCCAGCCCAGGGGACCGGCGGTGGATACGCAGTATTTT
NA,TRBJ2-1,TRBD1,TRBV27,CASGWTGYNEQFF,TGTGCCAGCGGGTGGACAGGGTACAATGAGCAGTTCTTC
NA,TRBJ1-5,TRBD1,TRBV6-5,CASSPGQVNQPQHF,TGTGCCAGCAGTCCCGGACAGGTAAATCAGCCCCAGCATTTT
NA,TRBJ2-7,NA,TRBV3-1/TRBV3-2,CASRGGNEQYF,TGTGCCAGCAGGGGGGGAAACGAGCAGTACTTC
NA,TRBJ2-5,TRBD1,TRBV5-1,CASRAGTGGIQETQYF,TGCGCCAGCAGAGCCGGGACAGGAGGTATCCAAGAGACCCAGTACTTC
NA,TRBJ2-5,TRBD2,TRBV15,CATRESGGPQETQYF,TGTGCCACCAGAGAGTCGGGGGGACCCCAAGAGACCCAGTACTTC
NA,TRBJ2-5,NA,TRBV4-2,CASSQVASGQETQYF,TGTGCCAGCAGCCAAGTGGCCTCGGGCCAAGAGACCCAGTACTTC
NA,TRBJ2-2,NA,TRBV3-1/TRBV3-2,CASSPDEGLRELFF,TGTGCCAGCAGCCCCGACGAGGGTTTGCGGGAGCTGTTTTTT